This T cell receptor beta chain was sequenced for a study of CD8 T cells in Susac syndrome. Random hexamers were used to reverse transcribe roughly 0.45 to 1 ug of RNA. TCRdb re-called the immunoSEQ multiplex PCR reads through MiXCR, storing one row per CDR3 protein. This sample carries 75,000 to 95,000 distinct CDR3 sequences, roughly 92% of them seen once, and the ten largest clones take roughly 0.47%. The CDR3 loop spans 13 amino acids. Looked up from germline, CDR1 is SEHNR and CDR2 is FQNEAQ (reference sequence). Trimming pared 5 bases from V and 5 bases from J, leaving 12 bases between. Both CD4+ and CD8+ T cells were negatively isolated, and TEMRA cells underwent FACS enrichment.

The sample taken for sequencing was CD8+ T cells from PBMCs. The chain has TRBV7-9 and TRBJ2-5, with D perhaps matching TRBD2 (5 bases). The source of this sequence is a human donor with Susac syndrome. For the CDR3, the DNA is TGTGCCAGCAGCGATCCGGGCGGGGAGACCCAGTACTTC. Encoded protein: CASSDPGGETQYF.